These 26 T cell receptor beta chains were all obtained from the same sample, sequenced in a study of CD8 T cells in ankylosing spondylitis. Notes on the study in general: Ankylosing spondylitis blood seemed to carry a telltale TCR beta motif made of under ten highly homologous variants.

TCRdb redid the calling of the 5' RACE reads with MiXCR, one entry per CDR3 protein. The sample includes around 130,000 distinct CDR3 sequences, 17% of them seen just once. Their target antigens are unknown. Sequenced material: blood, either unsorted or a sorted T cell fraction (not recorded which). These TCRs come from a male donor with ankylosing spondylitis.

The chain recombines TRBV20-1 with TRBJ2-7; 7 bases are shared with TRBD2. The germline gives CDR1 DFQATT, CDR2 SNEGSKA (reference sequence). The trim removed 4 bases at V and 2 bases at J, leaving 8 bases unmatched. This CDR3 has 14 residues. The CDR3 DNA reads as TGCAGTGCTACGGCGCGCGGGAGCACCTACGAGCAGTACTTC. This gives the protein CSATARGSTYEQYF.

This clonotype was detected a few times. The chain uses TRBV7-9 and TRBJ1-1; D gene unclear. Trimming cost V 1 base and J 2 bases, with 8 bases left between them. Germline V CDR1 and CDR2: SEHNR, FQNEAQ (reference sequence). This CDR3 spans 14 amino acids. DNA for the CDR3: TGTGCCAGCAGCTTAGGTAACACAAACACTGAAGCTTTCTTT. Translating gives CASSLGNTNTEAFF. The full variable domain, completed using reference TRBV7-9 and TRBJ1-1, is DTGVSQNPRHKITKRGQNVTFRCDPISEHNRLYWYRQTLGQGPEFLTYFQNEAQLEKSRLLSDRFSAERPKGSFSTLEIQRTEQGDSAMYLCASSLGNTNTEAFFGQGTRLTVV.

There are a few counts of this clonotype. The chain employs TRBV15 and TRBJ2-2, with D hard to call. Per germline, CDR1 LNHNV and CDR2 YYDKDF (reference sequence). V lost 0 bases and J 3 bases, leaving 14 bases between the germline ends. CDR3 size: 17 residues. The DNA of the CDR3 is TGTGCCACCAGCAGAGATCTGAGTAGCAGCTACACCGGGGAGCTGTTTTTT. Protein: CATSRDLSSSYTGELFF.

This clonotype was observed a few times. This chain uses TRBV5-1 with TRBJ2-1, with D unresolved. CDR3 length: 12 amino acids. Trimming removed 2 bases from V and 10 bases from J, with 10 bases in between. The germline CDR1 and CDR2 sequences are SGHRS and YFSETQ. CDR3 loop: CASSFLGEEQFF. Here the CDR3 DNA reads TGCGCCAGCAGCTTCCTAGGAGAGGAGCAGTTCTTC.

This clonotype was seen at least ten times. The rearrangement uses TRBV11-2 and TRBJ2-3; weak D call: TRBD2 (6 bases). The CDR3 sequence is 17 residues long. The germline V gene encodes CDR1 SGHAT and CDR2 FQNNGV. The V gene lost 2 bases and the J gene lost 5 bases, with 20 bases spanning the gap. In nucleotides, the CDR3 is TGTGCCAGCAGCTTATTTTCAACGGGAGTGAGGATAGATACGCAGTATTTT. It codes for CASSLFSTGVRIDTQYF.

The CDR3 DNA reads TGCAGTGCTAGAGAAACCTGGGATCAGCCCCAGCATTTT. Its translation: CSARETWDQPQHF. The gene calls are TRBV20-1 and TRBJ1-5; no reliable D call. The CDR3 has 13 residues. Germline V lookup: CDR1 DFQATT, CDR2 SNEGSKA (reference sequence). The V gene lost 0 bases and the J gene lost 5 bases, with 8 bases spanning the gap.

This clonotype was found a few times. CDR3 nucleotides: TGTGCCAGCAGCTTCGGGACAGGGTTCGAGCAGTACTTC. As protein: CASSFGTGFEQYF. V gene TRBV5-5 combines with J gene TRBJ2-7, with 9 positions matching TRBD1. This CDR3 contains 13 residues. With 2 bases clipped from V and 6 bases from J, the junction kept 3 bases outside the gene matches. Germline V gives CDR1 SGHKS, CDR2 YYEKEE (reference sequence).

This chain joins TRBV6-5 and TRBJ1-2; 9 positions match TRBD1. CDR1 and CDR2 from the germline V gene are MNHEY and SVGAGI. The CDR3 is 18 residues long. V lost 0 bases to trimming and J lost 2 bases; unmatched junction nucleotides: 10. CDR3 in amino acids: CASSYSDRGYKSNYGYTF. In nucleotides, the CDR3 is TGTGCCAGCAGTTACTCAGACAGGGGGTATAAATCCAACTATGGCTACACCTTC.

In this sample, this clonotype turned up a few times. The chain has TRBV20-1 and TRBJ1-4; D possibly corresponds to TRBD1 (6 bases). In germline, CDR1 is DFQATT, CDR2 SNEGSKA (reference sequence). Trimming left V 1 base short and J 2 bases short, with 11 bases between. The CDR3 extends over 15 amino acids. CDR3 DNA: TGCAGTGCTAGAGCGGTAGGGGGTACTAATGAAAAACTGTTTTTT. This gives the protein CSARAVGGTNEKLFF.

This clonotype has a handful of counts. V is TRBV11-2 and J is TRBJ2-7; 7 nucleotides agree with TRBD1. The trim removed 0 bases at V and 2 bases at J, leaving 10 bases unmatched. The CDR3 has 17 residues. In germline, CDR1 is SGHAT, CDR2 FQNNGV. CDR3: CASSLDPRQGVTYEQYF. In DNA, the CDR3 is TGTGCCAGCAGCTTAGACCCTCGACAGGGCGTCACCTACGAGCAGTACTTC.

This clonotype has just one count. The chain recombines TRBV11-1 with TRBJ1-5, with a tentative D call TRBD1 (6 bases). The germline V gene has CDR1 SGHAT and CDR2 FQDESV (reference sequence). The CDR3 totals 18 residues. V dropped 5 bases and J dropped 0 bases, with 20 bases sitting between them. The CDR3 spells CASSGMGETGDSNQPQHF. CDR3 coding DNA: TGTGCCAGCAGCGGAATGGGTGAGACAGGAGATAGCAATCAGCCCCAGCATTTT. Using reference TRBV11-1 and TRBJ1-5 for the parts outside the CDR3, the full variable domain is EAEVAQSPRYKITEKSQAVAFWCDPISGHATLYWYRQILGQGPELLVQFQDESVVDDSQLPKDRFSAERLKGVDSTLKIQPAELGDSAMYLCASSGMGETGDSNQPQHFGDGTRLSIL.

This clonotype appeared a few times. V is TRBV12-3 or TRBV12-4 and J is TRBJ1-1; D is uncertain. The CDR3 length is 13 residues. Deletions cut 3 bases from V and 8 bases from J, with 13 bases between. The CDR3 reads CASSLDVVGEAFF. In DNA form, the CDR3 reads TGTGCCAGCAGTTTGGATGTAGTAGGGGAAGCTTTCTTT.

The gene calls are TRBV15 and TRBJ2-5; D unclear. CDR1 and CDR2 from the germline V gene are LNHNV and YYDKDF (reference sequence). The V end lost 8 bases, the J end lost 2 bases, and 15 bases lay between the germline ends. The length of the CDR3 is 14 residues. DNA of the CDR3: TGTGCCACCGACGCCGGAGATGATCAAGAGACCCAGTACTTC. It encodes CATDAGDDQETQYF. The full variable domain, rest sourced from reference TRBV15 and TRBJ2-5, is DAMVIQNPRYQVTQFGKPVTLSCSQTLNHNVMYWYQQKSSQAPKLLFHYYDKDFNNEADTPDNFQSRRPNTSFCFLDIRSPGLGDTAMYLCATDAGDDQETQYFGPGTRLLVL.

The genes are TRBV9 and TRBJ2-7; TRBD1 matches at 10 bases. V lost 3 bases, J lost 3 bases, and 6 bases stayed unmatched. CDR1 and CDR2 (germline): SGDLS, YYNGEE. This CDR3 region has 15 residues. As DNA, the CDR3 is TGTGCCAGCAGCGCGGAGGACAGGGGGATCTACGAGCAGTACTTC. Its translation is CASSAEDRGIYEQYF.

This clonotype was detected only a few times. The V call is TRBV7-2, the J call TRBJ2-7, with 7 bases that match TRBD1. V was clipped by 5 bases and J by 5 bases; unmatched bases: 12. Germline V gene lookup returns CDR1 SGHTA and CDR2 FQGNSA. This CDR3 is 15 amino acids long. The CDR3 DNA is TGTGCCAGCAGCCCTCGGACAGGCCTCGAGGACGAGCAGTACTTC. Translated: CASSPRTGLEDEQYF.

This chain connects TRBV5-6 to TRBJ2-1, with D perhaps TRBD2 (5 bases). Germline CDR1 and CDR2: SGHDT and YYEEEE. The CDR3 length is 14 residues. Trimming pared 2 bases from V and 7 bases from J, leaving 13 bases between. CDR3 loop: CASSFGGSVNEQFF. The DNA for the CDR3 is TGTGCCAGCAGCTTTGGTGGGAGCGTAAATGAGCAGTTCTTC.

The chain joins TRBV15 to TRBJ1-6; 9 bases fit TRBD1. J gave up 9 bases and V 5 bases, and 5 bases lay outside the gene matches. Germline CDR1 is LNHNV and CDR2 is YYDKDF (reference sequence). The CDR3 covers 14 residues. The chain's CDR3 is CATSETGGISPLHF. The CDR3 coding sequence is TGTGCCACCAGCGAGACAGGGGGGATTTCACCCCTCCACTTT.

This CDR3 is CASGLAVDSNQPQHF. The CDR3 DNA reads as TGTGCTAGTGGTTTGGCGGTGGACAGCAATCAGCCCCAGCATTTT. This chain joins TRBV12-5 and TRBJ1-5; D uncertain. CDR3 length equals 15 residues. V was trimmed by 1 base and J by 1 base, leaving 8 bases between them. In germline, CDR1 is LGHNT, CDR2 FRNRAP.

V gene TRBV12-3 or TRBV12-4 combines with J gene TRBJ2-1; 7 bases map to TRBD1. V gave up 1 base and J gave up 3 bases; unmatched junction bases: 12. The CDR3 totals 18 residues. The CDR3 sequence: CASSLVTGPTSSYNEQFF. The CDR3 nucleotides are TGTGCCAGCAGTTTAGTGACAGGGCCCACCAGCAGCTACAATGAGCAGTTCTTC.

The chain couples TRBV13 to TRBJ2-1, with 11 bases aligning to TRBD2. This CDR3 region has 18 residues. Unmatched junction bases numbered 6, after V lost 1 base and J lost 1 base. The germline gives CDR1 PRHDT, CDR2 FYEKMQ (reference sequence). CDR3 residues: CASSLVAGGVVSYNEQFF. The CDR3 DNA sequence: TGTGCCAGCAGCTTAGTAGCGGGAGGGGTTGTGTCCTACAATGAGCAGTTCTTC.

Only a few counts were recorded for this clonotype. This chain uses TRBV4-1 with TRBJ2-7; 8 positions match TRBD1. Germline V gives CDR1 MGHRA, CDR2 YSYEKL. The J segment lost 4 bases and the V segment lost 3 bases, leaving 8 bases of the junction unmatched. The CDR3 runs to 15 residues. CDR3: CASSHRPTGGYEQYF. CDR3 DNA sequence: TGCGCCAGCAGCCACCGACCAACAGGGGGTTACGAGCAGTACTTC.

There are a few counts of this clonotype. The chain has TRBV7-9 and TRBJ2-7; D is perhaps TRBD2 (6 bases). This CDR3 is 15 amino acids long. V gave up 1 base and J gave up 0 bases, with 10 bases separating them. CDR1 and CDR2 (germline): SEHNR, FQNEAQ (reference sequence). CDR3 loop: CASSLGLGISYEQYF. The CDR3 DNA reads TGTGCCAGCAGCTTAGGACTAGGAATCTCCTACGAGCAGTACTTC.

The chain is built from TRBV15 and TRBJ2-3, with D tentatively TRBD1 (5 bases). The CDR3 consists of 14 residues. V was trimmed by 2 bases and J by 0 bases, leaving 6 bases between them. Germline V gives CDR1 LNHNV, CDR2 YYDKDF (reference sequence). CDR3: CATSRRQSTDTQYF. CDR3 coding DNA: TGTGCCACCAGCAGACGACAGAGCACAGATACGCAGTATTTT.

This clonotype was recorded a few times. The rearrangement joins TRBV5-1 to TRBJ1-1; the D gene is possibly TRBD1 (5 bases). Germline V gene data show CDR1 as SGHRS and CDR2 as YFSETQ. CDR3 size: 13 residues. With 4 bases removed from V and 7 bases from J, the gap between germline ends came to 14 bases. DNA of the CDR3: TGCGCCAGCAGCCTCCGGGGGACCCGTGAAGCTTTCTTT. As protein: CASSLRGTREAFF.

This clonotype was detected ten times or more. J is TRBJ2-1 and V is TRBV5-1, with 7 bases fitting TRBD2. The germline CDR1 and CDR2 sequences are SGHRS and YFSETQ. V lost 3 bases to trimming and J lost 5 bases; unmatched junction nucleotides: 8. The CDR3 contains 15 residues. In DNA form, the CDR3 reads TGCGCCAGCAGCTATAGCGGGCCGGTGGACAATGAGCAGTTCTTC. This gives the protein CASSYSGPVDNEQFF.

The chain employs TRBV6-1 and TRBJ1-1, with a weak D call TRBD1 (5 bases). CDR3 length equals 18 residues. V lost 2 bases and J 6 bases, leaving 25 bases between the germline ends. CDR1 is MNHNS, CDR2 SASEGT, per germline. This chain's CDR3 is CASSEMVIMRVRDAEAFF. CDR3 DNA sequence: TGTGCCAGCAGTGAAATGGTAATCATGAGGGTCCGGGACGCTGAAGCTTTCTTT.